This T cell receptor beta chain was recovered during a study of cytomegalovirus exposure and HLA in healthy donors listed by TCRdb under 2017. In the study overall: According to a later analysis, the approximately 120 validation repertoires were produced on the same platform as the roughly 600 repertoires of the first cohort. The study aimed to test whether signatures of past pathogen exposure could be identified by cataloging public T cell receptors. Along with the roughly 700-subject first cohort, a separate validation cohort of over a hundred different subjects was used. To predict cytomegalovirus infection status, the study brought together high-throughput TCR immunosequencing, statistical association of individual TCRs with disease status, and machine learning.

Study-wide findings and limitations: The validation cohort had no HLA typing available for a later analysis, so co-occurrence within that cohort was assessed over all 130 or so repertoires. It was suggested by the authors that the approach could potentially be generalized to other disease states and immunological phenotypes. Most TCR sequences were seen in very few donors, while some public TCRs were found in many individuals. Subsequent analysis determined that TCRs grouped into clusters in the first cohort also showed a tendency toward co-occurrence across the 90 to 150 validation repertoires, and 94% of cluster scores exceeded 0. The study listed 150 to 200 TCR beta chains as associated with cytomegalovirus. The classifier was reported to diagnose cytomegalovirus status with high specificity and sensitivity in both the original and validation cohorts. A few of the identified cytomegalovirus-associated TCR beta chains were confirmed in vitro to be specific for cytomegalovirus antigens.

This clone was counted once. Its binding antigen is unknown. There are no base qualities to consult, and no much larger clone falls within one base. The donors belonged to the validation cohort of around 110 subjects, which was separate from the 666-subject first cohort. Trimming costs V 4 bases and J 4 bases, and their ends lie 20 bases apart. From cysteine to phenylalanine, the CDR3 is 16 amino acids long. The read is trimmed to its CDR3 DNA, 48 bases read in frame from base 1. Per the germline V gene (reference sequence), SGHNT is the CDR1 and YYREEE is the CDR2. Library prep was done by the immunoSEQ multiplex PCR assay. On the authors' methods: A statistical classification framework was developed to diagnose cytomegalovirus status using the catalog of TCR beta chain sequences. What TCRdb holds here is the immuneACCESS table cut down to in-frame rearrangements. Part of the clones is not present; checked against another copy, under half of the missing clones reflect an unresolved V gene, and the others are unexplained. The V and J calls and the clone size are those of that table, but D and trimming were determined from the DNA. This sample lists more than 110,000 clones; roughly nine tenths were detected once. Nearly 3% of the sample rests with the top ten.

The rearranged segments are TRBV5-4 and TRBJ2-5; the D region possibly corresponds to TRBD2 (7 bases align). This receptor was obtained from a man aged 18 to 35 in good health and CMV-seronegative. The sequencing sample was made of PBMCs. The nucleotide sequence is given as TGTGCCAGCAGCCCGGGGGGCAGGGTGATAGGAGAGACCCAGTACTTC. Translated, it reads CASSPGGRVIGETQYF.